The entry below describes one TCR beta chain. The antigen remains undetermined. Treatment in this sample: oral pan-JAK inhibitor, 5-10 mg twice daily. As part of sample collection, lesional scalp punch biopsies and peripheral blood were taken from alopecia areata patients. This specimen belongs to a study of CD8+ T cells in alopecia areata. General study results and limits: Lesional scalp, notably in alopecia totalis/universalis, had clonality above that of normal scalp. Throughout tofacitinib, many expanded lesional clones continued to persist in scalp and blood. Patients shared TCRs less clearly than mice did, possibly owing to HLA.

Trimming cost V 2 bases and J 5 bases, with 7 bases left between them. CDR3 length equals 13 residues. CDR1 and CDR2 (germline): LGHNA, YSLEER. It was cDNA, reverse transcribed from extracted RNA, that served as the sequencing template. Clones were sequenced by immunoSEQ multiplex PCR, and TCRdb holds only the in-frame ones, with some missing. This sample has 200,000 to 250,000 clones, with under 60% found just once. The receptor was isolated from a human donor with alopecia areata. Specimen: CD4+ T cells sorted from blood, collected at week 4, from a patient treated with tofacitinib. The chain links TRBV4-3 to TRBJ1-5; D is ambiguous. DNA for the CDR3: TGCGCCAGCAGCCAAAACTACGATCAGCCCCAGCATTTT. As protein: CASSQNYDQPQHF.